The 31 T cell receptor beta chains below all came from one sample that was sequenced in a study of metastatic and nonmetastatic thyroid tumors. From the PCR reads, TCRdb re-called clones with MiXCR. Among approximately 24,000 clones listed, under 25% were seen once. No treatment of any kind had been given to any patient before thyroid surgery. Input material: blood. The receptors were gathered from a male donor with papillary thyroid cancer or a benign thyroid nodule (not recorded which). Some clones in this sample may be carry-over from other donors' samples.

This clone was counted many times. The genes are TRBV7-2 and TRBJ1-5; TRBD1 might be the D (5 bases). This CDR3 contains 14 residues. V lost 3 bases and J 3 bases, leaving 9 bases between the germline ends. From germline, CDR1 is SGHTA and CDR2 FQGNSA. The CDR3 region is CASSFVGVNQPQHF. The DNA of the CDR3 is TGTGCCAGCAGCTTTGTGGGGGTCAATCAGCCCCAGCATTTT.

This clone has at least ten counts. The rearrangement joins TRBV19 to TRBJ1-1, with 7 bases matching TRBD1. The CDR3 is 15 amino acids. V lost 2 bases to trimming and J lost 0 bases; unmatched junction nucleotides: 3. Germline V CDR1 and CDR2: LNHDA, SQIVND (reference sequence). The CDR3 DNA reads as TGTGCCAGTAGTATATGGACAGGTATGAACACTGAAGCTTTCTTT. Translating gives CASSIWTGMNTEAFF.

This clone turned up a few times. In nucleotides, the CDR3 is TGTGCCAGCAGTGAAGGCGAAGGGGGCACAGATACGCAGTATTTT. Its protein product is CASSEGEGGTDTQYF. The genes are TRBV6-1 and TRBJ2-3, with a possible D match to TRBD1 (5 bases). The CDR3 extends over 15 amino acids. CDR1 is MNHNS, CDR2 SASEGT, per germline. Trimming cost V 1 base and J 1 base, with 9 bases left between them.

Comments on this clone: Germline is not matched at one junction end, which may reflect a read error. The chain carries TRBV20-1 and TRBJ1-5; D gene uncertain. CDR3 length: 13 residues. Germline assignment: CDR1 DFQATT and CDR2 SNEGSKA (reference sequence). CDR3 loop: CSARSVRNQPHHF. CDR3 coding DNA: TGCAGTGCCAGATCCGTTAGAAATCAGCCCCATCATTTT.

This clone came up a few times. The chain is built from TRBV19 and TRBJ2-7; 10 bases map to TRBD1. Germline V gene lookup returns CDR1 LNHDA and CDR2 SQIVND (reference sequence). This CDR3 region has 15 residues. V lost 4 bases and J lost 4; bases outside the gene matches: 7. The CDR3 spells CASSKGQGDTYEQYF. In DNA form, the CDR3 reads TGTGCCAGTAGTAAAGGACAGGGGGATACATACGAGCAGTACTTC.

The table lists this clone with many counts. The chain combines TRBV5-5 with TRBJ2-1; D remains ambiguous. Deletions cut 1 base from V and 13 bases from J, with 9 bases between. The V gene's germline CDR1 is SGHKS and CDR2 YYEKEE (reference sequence). This CDR3 contains 11 residues. For the CDR3, the DNA is TGTGCCAGCAGCTTGTCGGACCTCCAGTTCTTC. Its translation: CASSLSDLQFF.

This clone showed up many times. The rearrangement links TRBV6-1 to TRBJ1-1, with a weak D call TRBD1 (5 bases). There are 18 residues in the CDR3. V was pared by 0 bases and J by 3 bases, with 20 bases between. From germline, CDR1 is MNHNS and CDR2 SASEGT. Here the CDR3 reads CASSEALWFGGLDTEAFF. The CDR3 nucleotides read TGTGCCAGCAGTGAAGCTTTATGGTTCGGGGGGTTAGACACTGAAGCTTTCTTT.

At least ten counts were recorded for this clone. This rearrangement joins TRBV18 to TRBJ1-3, with D unresolved. The CDR3 is 13 amino acids. The germline V and J ends were trimmed by 9 bases and 0 bases, with 9 bases remaining between them. From germline, CDR1 is KGHSH and CDR2 LQKENI. CDR3 sequence: CASERSSGNTIYF. CDR3 DNA: TGTGCCAGTGAACGGTCCTCTGGAAACACCATATATTTT. Complete variable domain (other parts from reference TRBV18 and TRBJ1-3): NAGVMQNPRHLVRRRGQEARLRCSPMKGHSHVYWYRQLPEEGLKFMVYLQKENIIDESGMPKERFSAEFPKEGPSILRIQQVVRGDSAAYFCASERSSGNTIYFGEGSWLTVV.

This clone was observed many times. J is TRBJ1-1 and V is TRBV12-5; the D gene is possibly TRBD1 (6 bases). Trimming took 0 bases from V and 5 from J, leaving 19 bases between them. The CDR3 has 17 residues. From germline, CDR1 is LGHNT and CDR2 FRNRAP. As DNA, the CDR3 is TGTGCTAGTGGTTTGGTACCGGGGGGCGCGAGCGGAACTGAAGCTTTCTTT. Its protein product is CASGLVPGGASGTEAFF.

The V gene is TRBV12-3 or TRBV12-4, the J gene TRBJ1-2; a possible D gene is TRBD1 (5 bases). The CDR3 length is 16 residues. V lost 2 bases, J lost 6 bases, and 19 bases lay in between. CDR3 loop: CASSLTSVRDIDGYTF. DNA of the CDR3: TGTGCCAGCAGTTTAACCTCGGTCAGGGATATCGATGGCTACACCTTC.

This clone appeared a few times. V usage is TRBV12-3 or TRBV12-4 and J usage is TRBJ2-7; 8 bases match TRBD2. Trimming cost V 3 bases and J 4 bases; bases outside gene matches: 5. The CDR3 is 14 amino acids. CDR3 sequence: CASSFGASGYEQYF. CDR3 bases: TGTGCCAGCAGTTTTGGTGCTAGCGGGTACGAGCAGTACTTC.

As to this clone: One end of the junction does not line up with germline, which may come from a read error. This chain uses TRBV2 with TRBJ2-7, with TRBD1 matching 7 bases. Looked up from germline, CDR1 is SNHLY and CDR2 is FYNNEI. The CDR3 has 12 amino acids. The chain's CDR3 is CARRQGPYDQYF. CDR3 DNA sequence: TGTGCCAGGAGACAGGGTCCCTACGATCAGTACTTC.

Points on this clone: One junction end does not reproduce the germline sequence, and a read error may be involved. V usage is TRBV6-2 or TRBV6-3 and J usage is TRBJ1-1, with a weak D call TRBD1 (5 bases). CDR3 length: 14 amino acids. Germline values: CDR1 MNHEY, CDR2 SVGEGT. CDR3 amino acids: CSSTPLRGGTEAFF. CDR3 in DNA: TGTTCCAGCACTCCGCTCCGGGGGGGAACTGAAGCTTTCTTT.

This clone was seen repeatedly, ten times or more. The chain couples TRBV25-1 to TRBJ2-1; 10 positions match TRBD1. Germline assignment: CDR1 MGHDK and CDR2 SYGVNS. V trimming: 4 bases; J trimming: 0 bases; junction bases outside the gene matches: 9. This CDR3 is 18 amino acids long. CDR3 region: CASSGSGTGESSYNEQFF. CDR3 DNA: TGTGCCAGCAGTGGATCCGGGACAGGGGAGAGCTCCTACAATGAGCAGTTCTTC.

This clone rates as medium-sized (0.01 to 0.1%). J is TRBJ2-7 and V is TRBV30; D ambiguous. The CDR3 spans 12 residues. The V and J ends lost 3 bases and 9 bases respectively, with 15 bases between them. The germline gives CDR1 GTSNPN, CDR2 SVGIG (reference sequence). CDR3 coding DNA: TGTGCCTGGAGACCCCGGACCAGAGTGCAGTACTTC. The encoded protein is CAWRPRTRVQYF.

This clone was picked up many times. CDR3 in amino acids: CASVGLADTGELFF. In DNA, the CDR3 is TGTGCCAGCGTTGGACTAGCGGACACCGGGGAGCTGTTTTTT. The chain carries TRBV6-1 and TRBJ2-2, with 10 bases identical to TRBD2. The germline V gene has CDR1 MNHNS and CDR2 SASEGT. The CDR3 length is 14 residues. J gave up 3 bases and V 8 bases, and 3 bases lay outside the gene matches.

This clone was seen repeatedly, ten times or more. The V call is TRBV2, the J call TRBJ2-5; the match to TRBD2 covers 10 bases. Germline V gene sequence: CDR1 SNHLY, CDR2 FYNNEI. V gave up 2 bases and J gave up 5 bases; unmatched junction bases: 5. The CDR3 is 15 residues long. CDR3 nucleotide sequence: TGTGCCAGCAGTGAAAACCTAGCGGGGGCTGAGACCCAGTACTTC. This sequence encodes CASSENLAGAETQYF.

This clone was seen ten or more times. The junction differs from germline at one of its ends, possibly a read error. The rearrangement uses TRBV2 and TRBJ2-7, with 7 bases matching TRBD2. Per germline, CDR1 SNHLY and CDR2 FYNNEI. The CDR3 is 13 amino acids. The CDR3 protein is CATQKSRGDPLNF. CDR3 sequence (DNA): TGTGCCACCCAAAAATCCCGGGGGGACCCTTTGAACTTC.

This clone was detected many times. CDR3 sequence: CASSFSQGPYEQYF. For the CDR3, the DNA is TGTGCCAGCAGCTTTTCACAGGGACCCTACGAGCAGTACTTC. The V and J genes are TRBV11-2 and TRBJ2-7; D might be TRBD1 (6 bases). The ends were cut back, 3 bases at V and 2 bases at J, with 11 bases in the middle. Germline V gene sequence: CDR1 SGHAT, CDR2 FQNNGV. CDR3 length: 14 amino acids.

This clone has a handful of counts. The V gene is TRBV28, the J gene TRBJ2-7, with D possibly TRBD1 on 6 matching bases. Trimming took 6 bases from V and 6 from J, leaving 18 bases between them. The CDR3 totals 14 residues. CDR1 and CDR2 (germline): MDHEN, SYDVKM. In DNA, the CDR3 is TGTGCCAGCAGCCAATCGGGCAGGGGTGGCGAGCAGTACTTC. It is translated as CASSQSGRGGEQYF. Full variable domain (rest looked up from reference TRBV28 and TRBJ2-7): DVKVTQSSRYLVKRTGEKVFLECVQDMDHENMFWYRQDPGLGLRLIYFSYDVKMKEKGDIPEGYSVSREKKERFSLILESASTNQTSMYLCASSQSGRGGEQYFGPGTRLTVT.

This clone occurred many times. The chain is built from TRBV7-9 and TRBJ2-7, with 12 bases fitting TRBD2. The CDR3 totals 13 residues. With V trimmed by 8 bases and J by 2 bases, 1 base remained unmatched. Germline V CDR1 and CDR2: SEHNR, FQNEAQ (reference sequence). The CDR3 loop reads CASRLAGAYEQYF. The CDR3 bases are TGTGCCAGCCGACTAGCGGGGGCCTACGAGCAGTACTTC.

There are many counts of this clone. This sequence joins TRBV18 and TRBJ2-3, with D maybe TRBD2 (5 bases). The CDR3 loop spans 15 amino acids. The V gene's germline CDR1 is KGHSH and CDR2 LQKENI. The V end lost 0 bases, the J end lost 2 bases, and 9 bases lay between the germline ends. CDR3 nucleotide sequence: TGTGCCAGCTCACCACCGGACTTGGTCACAGATACGCAGTATTTT. The encoded protein is CASSPPDLVTDTQYF.

This clone was counted many times. This sequence joins TRBV13 and TRBJ2-5; TRBD1 matches at 7 bases. CDR3 size: 16 residues. The V and J ends lost 4 bases and 5 bases, in that order; junction bases with no gene match: 13. The germline gives CDR1 PRHDT, CDR2 FYEKMQ (reference sequence). The CDR3 loop reads CASSSGGPPLKETQYF. CDR3 DNA: TGTGCCAGCAGCTCAGGGGGACCACCGCTAAAGGAGACCCAGTACTTC.

This clone was seen ten or more times. The V and J genes are TRBV18 and TRBJ2-5; D call uncertain. CDR1 and CDR2 from the germline V gene are KGHSH and LQKENI. V gave up 2 bases and J gave up 2 bases, with 3 bases separating them. The CDR3 length is 12 residues. The CDR3 DNA is TGTGCCAGCTCACCAGATCAAGAGACCCAGTACTTC. This sequence encodes CASSPDQETQYF.

This clone was counted ten times or more. The V and J genes are TRBV20-1 and TRBJ2-2; a weak D match, TRBD2 (5 bases). Germline loops: CDR1 DFQATT, CDR2 SNEGSKA (reference sequence). The CDR3 spans 14 residues. The V end lost 1 base, the J end lost 0 bases, and 6 bases lay between the germline ends. CDR3: CSARGLTNTGELFF. CDR3 in DNA: TGCAGTGCTAGAGGACTAACGAACACCGGGGAGCTGTTTTTT.

This clone was counted a few times. A junction end diverges from the germline sequence, so it may reflect a read error. The chain carries TRBV7-3 and TRBJ2-7, with D maybe TRBD2 (6 bases). Germline V gene lookup returns CDR1 SGHTA and CDR2 FQGTGA. The CDR3 is 15 residues long. This chain's CDR3 is CAGSPGRGAPYEQYF. CDR3 bases: TGTGCCGGCAGTCCGGGGCGCGGGGCTCCCTACGAGCAGTACTTC. Full variable domain (rest looked up from reference TRBV7-3 and TRBJ2-7): GAGVSQTPSNKVTEKGKYVELRCDPISGHTALYWYRQSLGQGPEFLIYFQGTGAADDSGLPNDRFFAVRPEGSVSTLKIQRTERGDSAVYLCAGSPGRGAPYEQYFGPGTRLTVT.

Many counts were recorded for this clone. V is TRBV5-1 and J is TRBJ1-1; a possible D gene is TRBD1 (5 bases). The CDR3 is made up of 15 amino acids. CDR1 is SGHRS, CDR2 YFSETQ, per germline. Between the trimmed V and J ends, which lost 3 bases and 3 bases, there was a span of 15 bases. CDR3 sequence (DNA): TGCGCCAGCAGCTCCGCGGACACATTTGACACTGAAGCTTTCTTT. It yields the protein CASSSADTFDTEAFF.

Turning to this clone: The junction does not match germline at one end; this may be a read error. The chain links TRBV6-5 to TRBJ2-2, with 8 bases matching TRBD2. Germline CDR1 reads MNHEY; CDR2 reads SVGAGI. The CDR3 is 18 residues long. The CDR3 sequence is CASSYSRTPGGNTWELFF. The DNA of the CDR3 is TGTGCCAGCAGTTACTCGAGAACGCCGGGAGGGAACACCTGGGAGCTGTTTTTT.

The V gene is TRBV30, the J gene TRBJ2-2; D gene ambiguous. The V gene lost 0 bases and the J gene lost 10 bases, with 12 bases spanning the gap. The length of the CDR3 is 13 residues. Per the germline V gene, CDR1 is GTSNPN and CDR2 is SVGIG (reference sequence). For the CDR3, the DNA is TGTGCCTGGAGTGTATCCCCACTGTCGGAGCTGTTTTTT. It is translated as CAWSVSPLSELFF.

This clone was counted at least ten times. The chain couples TRBV20-1 to TRBJ2-1, with TRBD1 matching over 10 bases. The ends lost 5 bases at V and 1 base at J; junction bases unmatched: 11. Germline CDR1 is DFQATT and CDR2 is SNEGSKA (reference sequence). The CDR3 sequence is 17 residues long. CDR3 bases: TGCAGTGCTCCCGGACAGGGGGTTCCTTTATCCTACAATGAGCAGTTCTTC. This gives the protein CSAPGQGVPLSYNEQFF.

This clone came up many times. V usage is TRBV6-1 and J usage is TRBJ1-2; 7 bases fit TRBD1. The CDR3 consists of 13 residues. V gave up 6 bases and J gave up 7 bases; unmatched junction bases: 8. Germline V gives CDR1 MNHNS, CDR2 SASEGT. The CDR3 region is CASSPEGGLGYTF. DNA for the CDR3: TGTGCCAGCAGCCCAGAAGGGGGCCTTGGCTACACCTTC.